This entry is about one T cell receptor beta chain. Its antigen remains unknown. This entry comes from a study of radiation and T cells in renal cell carcinoma. Study outcomes and limitations: Without pretreatment biopsies, baseline tumor clonotype presence was undetermined.

The germline V gene has CDR1 LGHNA and CDR2 YSLEER. The CDR3 covers 13 residues. V shed 4 bases and J shed 8 bases, with 11 bases lying between them. Clones were read by immunoSEQ multiplex PCR, and TCRdb kept only the in-frame ones, dropping some. Here the sample spans about 130,000 clones, more than 70% being singletons. The time point is: baseline pretreatment blood. The treatment here: 15 Gy SBRT to primary tumor, nephrectomy 4 weeks later. The sequencing used blood, collected from a patient whose treatment included radiotherapy and nephrectomy. The rearrangement links TRBV4-3 to TRBJ1-4; D is ambiguous. The receptor comes from a woman aged 45 to 65 with renal cell carcinoma. Here the CDR3 reads CASSRNMAEKLFF. For the CDR3, the DNA is TGCGCCAGCAGCCGAAACATGGCGGAAAAACTGTTTTTT.